Presented here are 12 T cell receptor beta chains from one specimen sequenced in a study of blood T cell repertoires in COVID-19. TCRdb's copy holds only in-frame clones and misses some; the assay was immunoSEQ multiplex PCR. The top ten hold under 3.5% of the sample, which has around 300,000 clones, around 90% seen once. The sample was PBMCs or T cells enriched from blood (not recorded which). These receptors originate from a woman aged 50 to 65 who had recovered from COVID-19.

The V and J genes are TRBV27 and TRBJ2-7; D might be TRBD1 (5 bases). Germline-derived CDR1 and CDR2 are MNHEY and SMNVEV (reference sequence). The V gene lost 5 bases and the J gene lost 4 bases, with 18 bases spanning the gap. The CDR3 runs 15 residues. CDR3 amino acids: CASSLRGEAPYEQYF. The DNA for the CDR3 is TGTGCCAGCAGTCTAAGGGGCGAGGCCCCTTACGAGCAGTACTTC.

This sequence joins TRBV28 and TRBJ1-5, with 9 bases that match TRBD1. The length of the CDR3 is 16 residues. V lost 7 bases, J lost 6 bases, and 13 bases stayed unmatched. Germline CDR1 and CDR2: MDHEN and SYDVKM. This chain's CDR3 is CASNIWGQGWVQPQHF. The DNA for the CDR3 is TGTGCCAGCAATATATGGGGACAGGGTTGGGTTCAGCCCCAGCATTTT.

The table lists this clone with a count of one. This chain uses TRBV6-5 with TRBJ1-5; TRBD1 agrees at 8 bases. The CDR3 runs to 13 residues. The germline CDR1 and CDR2 sequences are MNHEY and SVGAGI. V lost 6 bases to trimming and J lost 6 bases; unmatched junction nucleotides: 4. The CDR3 coding sequence is TGTGCCAGCAGGGACAGGGCCGGTCAGCCCCAGCATTTT. It specifies CASRDRAGQPQHF.

The chain links TRBV28 to TRBJ1-1; no definite D call. Trimming shortened V by 5 bases and J by 3 bases, and 10 bases separated the two germline ends. The germline V gene encodes CDR1 MDHEN and CDR2 SYDVKM. The CDR3 has 13 residues. The CDR3 protein is CASSLERDTEAFF. The CDR3 DNA is TGTGCCAGCAGTCTTGAGAGGGACACTGAAGCTTTCTTT.

The chain combines TRBV19 with TRBJ2-2; the D gene is possibly TRBD1 (7 bases). This CDR3 has 14 residues. Germline assignment: CDR1 LNHDA and CDR2 SQIVND (reference sequence). Trimming took off 8 bases at V and 5 bases at J, with 15 bases between the two ends. CDR3 DNA: TGTGCCAGTCTTGACAGGGAGGAAACCGGGGAGCTGTTTTTT. It yields the protein CASLDREETGELFF.

This chain connects TRBV2 to TRBJ2-5; tentative D call: TRBD1 (6 bases). Trimming pared 6 bases from V and 4 bases from J, leaving 15 bases between. Germline V gene sequence: CDR1 SNHLY, CDR2 FYNNEI. CDR3 length: 14 residues. The CDR3 nucleotides are TGTGCCAGCAGGGTCTCAGGGGCCGGAGAGACCCAGTACTTC. It specifies CASRVSGAGETQYF.

The V gene is TRBV28, the J gene TRBJ1-2; D is unresolved. CDR3 size: 14 residues. CDR1 and CDR2 (germline): MDHEN, SYDVKM. Trimming removed 2 bases at V and 6 bases at J, with 13 bases between. CDR3 nucleotides: TGTGCCAGCAGTTTAACGCGGCCCGTCCATGGCTACACCTTC. The encoded protein is CASSLTRPVHGYTF.

This chain links TRBV28 with TRBJ1-1; D gene uncertain. CDR3 size: 11 residues. Germline-derived CDR1 and CDR2 are MDHEN and SYDVKM. V lost 5 bases to trimming and J lost 9 bases, with 10 bases between them. The CDR3 is CASSQESKAFF. The DNA of the CDR3 is TGTGCCAGCAGTCAAGAGAGTAAAGCTTTCTTT. Full variable domain (missing parts from reference TRBV28 and TRBJ1-1): DVKVTQSSRYLVKRTGEKVFLECVQDMDHENMFWYRQDPGLGLRLIYFSYDVKMKEKGDIPEGYSVSREKKERFSLILESASTNQTSMYLCASSQESKAFFGQGTRLTVV.

The CDR3 loop is CASSSGTPGEGGYTF. The CDR3 nucleotides read TGTGCCAGCAGTTCCGGGACACCGGGCGAGGGTGGCTACACCTTC. The rearrangement joins TRBV28 to TRBJ1-2, with D perhaps matching TRBD1 (6 bases). This CDR3 comprises 15 residues. CDR1 and CDR2 from the germline V gene are MDHEN and SYDVKM. Trimming stripped 4 bases from V and 7 bases from J, with 19 bases between.

V is TRBV7-9 and J is TRBJ2-7; tentatively, D is TRBD1 (7 bases). Germline V gene data show CDR1 as SEHNR and CDR2 as FQNEAQ (reference sequence). This CDR3 contains 15 residues. V gave up 3 bases and J gave up 1 base, with 13 bases separating them. CDR3 in amino acids: CASSFRQGLSYEQYF. The CDR3 DNA follows: TGTGCCAGCAGCTTCAGACAGGGACTTTCCTACGAGCAGTACTTC.

The chain uses TRBV2 and TRBJ2-1; 13 bases align to TRBD2. This CDR3 has 15 residues. With 6 bases clipped from V and 8 bases from J, the junction kept 7 bases outside the gene matches. The germline CDR1 and CDR2 sequences are SNHLY and FYNNEI. CDR3 residues: CASSSLAGGLDEQFF. The CDR3 DNA reads as TGTGCCAGCAGCTCACTAGCGGGAGGGCTTGATGAGCAGTTCTTC. Full variable domain (rest looked up from reference TRBV2 and TRBJ2-1): EPEVTQTPSHQVTQMGQEVILRCVPISNHLYFYWYRQILGQKVEFLVSFYNNEISEKSEIFDDQFSVERPDGSNFTLKIRSTKLEDSAMYFCASSSLAGGLDEQFFGPGTRLTVL.

J is TRBJ1-1 and V is TRBV28; D is perhaps TRBD1 (5 bases). Trimming removed 8 bases at V and 0 bases at J, with 13 bases between. Germline CDR1 is MDHEN and CDR2 is SYDVKM. The CDR3 consists of 14 residues. The CDR3 sequence is CASREWGMNTEAFF. CDR3 coding DNA: TGTGCCAGCCGCGAGTGGGGCATGAACACTGAAGCTTTCTTT.